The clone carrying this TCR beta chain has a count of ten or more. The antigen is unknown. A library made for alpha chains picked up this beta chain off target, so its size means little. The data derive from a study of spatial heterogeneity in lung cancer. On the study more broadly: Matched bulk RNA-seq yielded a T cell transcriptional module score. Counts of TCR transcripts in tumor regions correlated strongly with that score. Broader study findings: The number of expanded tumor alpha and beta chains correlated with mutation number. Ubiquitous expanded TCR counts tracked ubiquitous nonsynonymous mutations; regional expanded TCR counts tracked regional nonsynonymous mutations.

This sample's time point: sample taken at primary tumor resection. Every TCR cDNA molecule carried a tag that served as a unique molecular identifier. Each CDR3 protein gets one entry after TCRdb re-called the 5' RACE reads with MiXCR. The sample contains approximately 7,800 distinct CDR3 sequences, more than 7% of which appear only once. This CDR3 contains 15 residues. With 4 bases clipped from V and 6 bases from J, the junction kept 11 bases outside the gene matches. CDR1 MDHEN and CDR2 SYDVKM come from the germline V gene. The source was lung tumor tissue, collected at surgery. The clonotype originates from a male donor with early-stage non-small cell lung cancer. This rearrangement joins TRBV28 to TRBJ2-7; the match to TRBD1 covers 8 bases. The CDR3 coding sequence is TGTGCCAGCAGTTCATCCGGACAGGGTCTTCGCGAGCAGTACTTC. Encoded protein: CASSSSGQGLREQYF.